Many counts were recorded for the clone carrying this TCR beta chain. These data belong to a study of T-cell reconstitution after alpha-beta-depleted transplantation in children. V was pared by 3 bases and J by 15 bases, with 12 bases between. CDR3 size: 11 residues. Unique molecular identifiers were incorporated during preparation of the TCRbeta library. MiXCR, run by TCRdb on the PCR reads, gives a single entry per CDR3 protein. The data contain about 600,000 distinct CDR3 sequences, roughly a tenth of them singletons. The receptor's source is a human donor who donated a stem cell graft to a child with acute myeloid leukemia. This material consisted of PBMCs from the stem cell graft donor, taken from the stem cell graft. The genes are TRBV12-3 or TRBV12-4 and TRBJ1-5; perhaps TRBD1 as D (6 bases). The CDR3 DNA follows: TGTGCCAGCAGTTTTGGACAGACGAGGCATTTT. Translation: CASSFGQTRHF.